This is a list of T cell receptor beta chains from one sample in a study of human T cells and chemical hapten exposure. TCRdb independently ran MiXCR on the RACE reads; one entry per CDR3 protein. The sample contains 180,000 or so distinct CDR3 sequences, around 20% of which appear only once. Sequenced here: whole blood, sampled in connection with sensitization to the hapten diphenylcyclopropenone (DPC). These receptors all come from a woman aged 50 to 65 with alopecia areata. Some clones in this sample may be carry-over from other donors' samples. Both conserved end residues are part of each CDR3.

cdr3_aa: CSAKTPGTSRTEQFF
v_call: TRBV20-1
j_call: TRBJ2-1
cdr3_length: 15

cdr3_aa: CASSPRGGKTDTQYF
v_call: TRBV9
j_call: TRBJ2-3
cdr3_length: 15

cdr3_aa: CASSLEPAGDSDEQFF
v_call: TRBV5-1
j_call: TRBJ2-1
cdr3_length: 16

cdr3_aa: CASSFSQGANEAFF
v_call: TRBV7-9
j_call: TRBJ1-1
cdr3_length: 14

cdr3_aa: CSARDLLTNFYEQYF
v_call: TRBV20-1
j_call: TRBJ2-7
cdr3_length: 15

cdr3_aa: CSVEDGRYGYTF
v_call: TRBV29-1
j_call: TRBJ1-2
cdr3_length: 12

cdr3_aa: CASSSPVGLAGVRDTQYF
v_call: TRBV5-1
j_call: TRBJ2-3
cdr3_length: 18

cdr3_aa: CASSTDSLRGYTF
v_call: TRBV7-2
j_call: TRBJ1-2
cdr3_length: 13

cdr3_aa: CASSQGRTGVRNYGYTF
v_call: TRBV4-1
j_call: TRBJ1-2
cdr3_length: 17

cdr3_aa: CVSSQGLGFGETQYF
v_call: TRBV4-2
j_call: TRBJ2-5
cdr3_length: 15

cdr3_aa: CATSPGPADLGEQYF
v_call: TRBV5-1
j_call: TRBJ2-7
cdr3_length: 15

cdr3_aa: CAISEPGFYEQYF
v_call: TRBV10-3
j_call: TRBJ2-7
cdr3_length: 13

cdr3_aa: CASSQDPTSSYEQYF
v_call: TRBV4-2
j_call: TRBJ2-7
cdr3_length: 15

cdr3_aa: CASSYLPPGLADPFF
v_call: TRBV6-2/TRBV6-3
j_call: TRBJ2-1
cdr3_length: 15

cdr3_aa: CSATGTSGRADTQYF
v_call: TRBV29-1
j_call: TRBJ2-3
cdr3_length: 15

cdr3_aa: CASSYGLAGVGDTQYF
v_call: TRBV6-5
j_call: TRBJ2-3
cdr3_length: 16

cdr3_aa: CASSIGQGGSGANVLTF
v_call: TRBV7-9
j_call: TRBJ2-6
cdr3_length: 17

cdr3_aa: CASSEVGPETQYF
v_call: TRBV6-1
j_call: TRBJ2-5
cdr3_length: 13

cdr3_aa: CASRPTGLSNQPQHF
v_call: TRBV6-5
j_call: TRBJ1-5
cdr3_length: 15

cdr3_aa: CASRDTSLTNLPGELFF
v_call: TRBV3-1
j_call: TRBJ2-2
cdr3_length: 17

cdr3_aa: CASSGLAAVNNEQFF
v_call: TRBV2
j_call: TRBJ2-1
cdr3_length: 15

cdr3_aa: CSAPLAGGPYEQYF
v_call: TRBV20-1
j_call: TRBJ2-7
cdr3_length: 14

cdr3_aa: CSASTGHPYEQYF
v_call: TRBV20-1
j_call: TRBJ2-7
cdr3_length: 13

cdr3_aa: CSVVRGLSTDTQYF
v_call: TRBV29-1
j_call: TRBJ2-3
cdr3_length: 14

cdr3_aa: CASSLGLADYNEQFF
v_call: TRBV5-6
j_call: TRBJ2-1
cdr3_length: 15

cdr3_aa: CASSVNRQGRFSEKLFF
v_call: TRBV2
j_call: TRBJ1-4
cdr3_length: 17

cdr3_aa: CASSLEYGYNANYGYTF
v_call: TRBV7-9
j_call: TRBJ1-2
cdr3_length: 17

cdr3_aa: CSASGEPESNEAFF
v_call: TRBV20-1
j_call: TRBJ1-1
cdr3_length: 14

cdr3_aa: CASTHLAGLYNEQFF
v_call: TRBV7-2
j_call: TRBJ2-1
cdr3_length: 15

cdr3_aa: CASSLEAGNQPQHF
v_call: TRBV7-9
j_call: TRBJ1-5
cdr3_length: 14

cdr3_aa: CATSGNQAGAYNEQFF
v_call: TRBV24-1
j_call: TRBJ2-1
cdr3_length: 16

cdr3_aa: CASMEQGTDTQYF
v_call: TRBV6-1
j_call: TRBJ2-3
cdr3_length: 13

cdr3_aa: CASSYSRASNEQFF
v_call: TRBV6-6
j_call: TRBJ2-1
cdr3_length: 14

cdr3_aa: CASSFGTNVFNEQFF
v_call: TRBV5-1
j_call: TRBJ2-1
cdr3_length: 15

cdr3_aa: CASSSGRADSYNEQFF
v_call: TRBV19
j_call: TRBJ2-1
cdr3_length: 16

cdr3_aa: CSARGGAGEFDEQFF
v_call: TRBV20-1
j_call: TRBJ2-1
cdr3_length: 15

cdr3_aa: CASSLGRSQETQYF
v_call: TRBV5-4
j_call: TRBJ2-5
cdr3_length: 14

cdr3_aa: CSAETSGSDEQFF
v_call: TRBV20-1
j_call: TRBJ2-1
cdr3_length: 13

cdr3_aa: CASSLDWNQPQHF
v_call: TRBV11-2
j_call: TRBJ1-5
cdr3_length: 13

cdr3_aa: CASSLTPPPGTGSEQFF
v_call: TRBV7-3
j_call: TRBJ2-1
cdr3_length: 17

cdr3_aa: CSAEPGLAANTGELFF
v_call: TRBV20-1
j_call: TRBJ2-2
cdr3_length: 16

cdr3_aa: CASLVSFGLANNEQFF
v_call: TRBV2
j_call: TRBJ2-1
cdr3_length: 16

cdr3_aa: CASKDRGQDTEAFF
v_call: TRBV10-2
j_call: TRBJ1-1
cdr3_length: 14

cdr3_aa: CASSQDFDEQFF
v_call: TRBV3-1
j_call: TRBJ2-1
cdr3_length: 12

cdr3_aa: CSVEEKYEQYF
v_call: TRBV29-1
j_call: TRBJ2-7
cdr3_length: 11

cdr3_aa: CASSSSRGWETQYF
v_call: TRBV6-5
j_call: TRBJ2-5
cdr3_length: 14

cdr3_aa: CAISESTGLDSYEQYF
v_call: TRBV10-3
j_call: TRBJ2-7
cdr3_length: 16